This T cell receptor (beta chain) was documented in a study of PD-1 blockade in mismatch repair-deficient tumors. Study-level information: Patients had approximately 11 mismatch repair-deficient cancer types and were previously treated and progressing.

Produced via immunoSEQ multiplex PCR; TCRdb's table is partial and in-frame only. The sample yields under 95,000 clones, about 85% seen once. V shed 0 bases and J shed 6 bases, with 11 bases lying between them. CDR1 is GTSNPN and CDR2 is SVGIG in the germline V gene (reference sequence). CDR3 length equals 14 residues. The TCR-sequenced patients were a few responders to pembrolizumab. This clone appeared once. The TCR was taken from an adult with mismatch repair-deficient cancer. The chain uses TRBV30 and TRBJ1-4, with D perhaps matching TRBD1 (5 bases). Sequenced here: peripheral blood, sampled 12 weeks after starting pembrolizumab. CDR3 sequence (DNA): TGTGCCTGGAGTGTAGGGGCCGGTTATGAAAAACTGTTTTTT. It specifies CAWSVGAGYEKLFF.